Below, 12 T cell receptor beta chains from the same sample are listed, as sequenced in a study of early T cells in non-severe SARS-CoV-2 infection. TCRdb ran MiXCR on the 5' RACE reads and lists one entry per CDR3 protein. The data hold 65,000 to 75,000 distinct CDR3 sequences, with approximately 13% observed a single time. The sequenced sample was whole blood. The receptors originated from an adult who was a healthcare worker with PCR-confirmed SARS-CoV-2 infection or an uninfected control (not recorded which).

This clonotype was counted only a few times. The V call is TRBV29-1, the J call TRBJ1-4, with D possibly matching TRBD1 (6 bases). The V gene's germline CDR1 is SQVTM and CDR2 ANQGSEA. This CDR3 has 13 amino acids. Trimming left V 6 bases short and J 1 base short, with 9 bases between. CDR3 loop: CSVEDRTNEKLFF. In DNA form, the CDR3 reads TGCAGCGTCGAGGACAGAACTAATGAAAAACTGTTTTTT.

This clonotype occurred a few times. This chain links TRBV7-9 with TRBJ2-1; D remains ambiguous. The ends were cut back, 5 bases at V and 0 bases at J, with 11 bases in the middle. Germline V gene sequence: CDR1 SEHNR, CDR2 FQNEAQ (reference sequence). This CDR3 spans 15 amino acids. The CDR3 DNA reads as TGTGCCAGCAGCCACACTGGCCGCTCCTACAATGAGCAGTTCTTC. It yields the protein CASSHTGRSYNEQFF.

V is TRBV5-1 and J is TRBJ1-2; tentative D call: TRBD1 (5 bases). The CDR3 consists of 14 residues. Trimming removed 1 base from V and 2 bases from J, with 9 bases in between. Germline values: CDR1 SGHRS, CDR2 YFSETQ. CDR3 sequence: CASSLSGPNYGYTF. In DNA, the CDR3 is TGCGCCAGCAGCTTGTCGGGACCAAACTATGGCTACACCTTC.

This clonotype has a count of ten or more. The chain employs TRBV29-1 and TRBJ1-2, with D hard to call. Deletions cut 4 bases from V and 10 bases from J, with 13 bases between. Germline assignment: CDR1 SQVTM and CDR2 ANQGSEA. The CDR3 totals 11 residues. Here the CDR3 DNA reads TGCAGCGTTGCCGGGCACCTGACCTACACCTTC. This gives the protein CSVAGHLTYTF. The full variable domain, its missing parts supplied by reference TRBV29-1 and TRBJ1-2, is SAVISQKPSRDICQRGTSLTIQCQVDSQVTMMFWYRQQPGQSLTLIATANQGSEATYESGFVIDKFPISRPNLTFSTLTVSNMSPEDSSIYLCSVAGHLTYTFGSGTRLTVV.

This clonotype was recorded many times. The chain joins TRBV5-1 to TRBJ1-1; TRBD1 is a possible D gene (5 bases). The V end lost 3 bases, the J end lost 1 base, and 16 bases lay between the germline ends. The CDR3 consists of 16 residues. Germline V gene data show CDR1 as SGHRS and CDR2 as YFSETQ. DNA of the CDR3: TGCGCCAGCAGCTCCGGGGCTAGTTTCGCGAACACTGAAGCTTTCTTT. This sequence encodes CASSSGASFANTEAFF.

This clonotype was seen only a few times. The chain is built from TRBV9 and TRBJ2-3, with D uncertain. CDR3 length: 14 residues. V shed 2 bases and J shed 1 base, with 8 bases lying between them. Germline loops: CDR1 SGDLS, CDR2 YYNGEE. This CDR3 reads CASSVGGRTDTQYF. In nucleotides, the CDR3 is TGTGCCAGCAGCGTCGGCGGCCGCACAGATACGCAGTATTTT.

This clonotype turned up a few times. The rearrangement uses TRBV7-9 and TRBJ2-2; 9 nucleotides line up with TRBD1. Germline V gene sequence: CDR1 SEHNR, CDR2 FQNEAQ (reference sequence). CDR3 length: 14 residues. V was pared by 6 bases and J by 3 bases, with 2 bases of the junction left unmatched. The CDR3 nucleotides read TGTGCCAGCAGTCGGACAGGGGACACCGGGGAGCTGTTTTTT. Amino acid sequence: CASSRTGDTGELFF.

A few counts support this clonotype. The V and J genes are TRBV29-1 and TRBJ2-7; 7 nucleotides match TRBD1. With V trimmed by 4 bases and J by 4 bases, 7 bases remained unmatched. The CDR3 is 13 amino acids. Looked up from germline, CDR1 is SQVTM and CDR2 is ANQGSEA. The CDR3 sequence is CSVAGQFNYEQYF. CDR3 bases: TGCAGCGTTGCGGGACAGTTTAATTACGAGCAGTACTTC.

In its sample, this clonotype was seen a few times. The V and J genes are TRBV5-4 and TRBJ1-1; TRBD1 is a possible D gene (6 bases). Germline loops: CDR1 SGHNT, CDR2 YYREEE (reference sequence). V was pared by 5 bases and J by 4 bases, with 12 bases between. The CDR3 loop spans 13 amino acids. In DNA, the CDR3 is TGTGCCAGCAGACGACAGGATTCCACTGAAGCTTTCTTT. It encodes CASRRQDSTEAFF.

This clonotype appeared a few times. The junction and the germline gene differ at one end; a read error may be behind it. The V gene is TRBV7-7, the J gene TRBJ2-3; 11 bases are shared with TRBD1. From germline, CDR1 is SSHAT and CDR2 FNYEAQ (reference sequence). The CDR3 runs to 15 residues. The CDR3 is CASSLRTGGADTQYF. As DNA, the CDR3 is TGTGCTAGCAGCCTCCGGACAGGGGGCGCAGATACGCAGTATTTT.

This clonotype was counted many times. This chain joins TRBV5-6 and TRBJ2-7; TRBD2 might be the D (5 bases). V lost 2 bases and J 7 bases, leaving 13 bases between the germline ends. CDR3 length: 13 residues. Germline lookup yields CDR1 SGHDT and CDR2 YYEEEE. The CDR3 bases are TGTGCCAGCAGCTTCGGGGAAACCGGGGAGCAGTACTTC. Protein product: CASSFGETGEQYF.

This clonotype was recorded at least ten times. The V and J genes are TRBV20-1 and TRBJ1-1, with D perhaps matching TRBD1 (5 bases). Trimming took off 6 bases at V and 1 base at J, with 15 bases between the two ends. The CDR3 is made up of 14 amino acids. CDR1 and CDR2 (germline): DFQATT, SNEGSKA (reference sequence). The CDR3 DNA sequence: TGCAGTGCCCTGGTCGAGGGGACGAACACTGAAGCTTTCTTT. It encodes CSALVEGTNTEAFF.